Only a few counts were recorded for the clone carrying this TCR beta chain. Its specificity is not known. The V and J ends lost 6 bases and 0 bases respectively, with 15 bases between them. Germline CDR1 reads SNHLY; CDR2 reads FYNNEI. The CDR3 totals 17 residues. After constant-region reverse-primer amplification, full-length variable regions underwent semi-nested PCR with Nested Universal Primer A. Using its own MiXCR run on the 5' RACE reads, TCRdb lists one record per CDR3 protein. The data contain about 42,000 distinct CDR3 sequences, around 20% of them singletons. Cells sorted as Tregs were CD4+, CD25+ and CD127-/low. Study outcomes and limitations: Greatest tumor Treg TCR overlap was with tumor naive CD4+ cells. The larger cohort examined one V-J beta rearrangement, not whole repertoires.

The chain combines TRBV2 with TRBJ2-6; a possible D gene is TRBD1 (6 bases). This sequence was found in a female donor with breast cancer. The source material was Tregs sorted from blood. The CDR3 DNA sequence: TGTGCCAGCAGGTACGACAGGTACAACTCTGGGGCCAACGTCCTGACTTTC. Protein sequence: CASRYDRYNSGANVLTF.